These 22 T cell receptor beta chains came from one sample sequenced in a study of blood T cell repertoires in COVID-19. TCRdb's table, derived via immunoSEQ multiplex PCR, lists solely in-frame clones and lacks some. In the table there are over 150,000 clones, 70% to 80% of which are singletons. Sequencing was carried out using PBMCs or T cells enriched from blood (not recorded which). The origin of the receptors is a woman in her fifties or sixties who had recovered from COVID-19.

The CDR3 DNA reads TGTGCCAGCAGTTCAGGGACTAGCGCGGCGGATGAGCAGTTCTTC. Protein product: CASSSGTSAADEQFF. The rearrangement links TRBV28 to TRBJ2-1, with 10 bases aligning to TRBD2. V lost 4 bases and J lost 8; bases outside the gene matches: 8. The length of the CDR3 is 15 residues. Germline V gene sequence: CDR1 MDHEN, CDR2 SYDVKM.

This chain links TRBV7-2 with TRBJ1-4, with D unclear. Germline lookup yields CDR1 SGHTA and CDR2 FQGNSA. The CDR3 has 13 amino acids. Deletions cut 0 bases from V and 8 bases from J, with 7 bases between. This CDR3 reads CASSLAHREKLFF. CDR3 DNA: TGTGCCAGCAGCTTAGCCCATCGGGAAAAACTGTTTTTT.

This sequence joins TRBV5-1 and TRBJ1-3, with D uncertain. The CDR3 extends over 14 amino acids. The germline gives CDR1 SGHRS, CDR2 YFSETQ. V gave up 2 bases and J gave up 0 bases, with 6 bases separating them. The CDR3 here is CASSFTSSGNTIYF. In nucleotides, the CDR3 is TGCGCCAGCAGCTTCACCAGCTCTGGAAACACCATATATTTT.

This clone was seen many times. The rearrangement joins TRBV19 to TRBJ1-2; 10 bases line up with TRBD1. CDR3 length: 17 amino acids. Germline V gene lookup returns CDR1 LNHDA and CDR2 SQIVND (reference sequence). Trimming at V came to 10 bases and at J to 6 bases, leaving 20 bases not matched to a gene. The CDR3 bases are TGTGCCACTCACCCCGGGACAGGGGTACTCCCGCGGGATGGCTACACCTTC. Translating gives CATHPGTGVLPRDGYTF.

CDR3 DNA: TGCAGCGATACAGCGGATATGAACACCGGGGAGCTGTTTTTT. It is translated as CSDTADMNTGELFF. The V gene is TRBV29-1, the J gene TRBJ2-2; D perhaps matches TRBD2 (5 bases). The length of the CDR3 is 14 residues. The V gene's germline CDR1 is SQVTM and CDR2 ANQGSEA. V was shortened by 7 bases and J by 1 base, with 13 bases between the two germline ends.

This clone was found once. CDR3 residues: CASSSSDRWDEQFF. DNA of the CDR3: TGTGCCAGCAGCTCCTCGGACAGGTGGGATGAGCAGTTCTTC. This chain connects TRBV7-3 to TRBJ2-1; 7 bases are a match to TRBD1. Germline values: CDR1 SGHTA, CDR2 FQGTGA. This CDR3 comprises 14 residues. Trimming at V came to 4 bases and at J to 8 bases, leaving 8 bases not matched to a gene.

The table lists this clone with a count of one. The CDR3 spells CASSYRRTSATRDTQYF. CDR3 in DNA: TGTGCCAGCAGTTACCGAAGGACTAGCGCCACTCGGGATACGCAGTATTTT. The chain couples TRBV6-2 or TRBV6-3 to TRBJ2-3; TRBD2 aligns across 9 bases. Germline loops: CDR1 MNHEY, CDR2 SVGEGT. V lost 2 bases and J lost 6; bases outside the gene matches: 12. The CDR3 sequence is 17 residues long.

The V and J genes are TRBV14 and TRBJ2-1, with TRBD2 matching over 7 bases. Germline V gene sequence: CDR1 SGHDN, CDR2 FVKESK. V was clipped by 0 bases and J by 10 bases; unmatched bases: 6. This CDR3 has 14 residues. CDR3 residues: CASSQDLAVYEQFF. The CDR3 DNA sequence: TGTGCCAGCAGCCAAGATCTAGCGGTCTACGAGCAGTTCTTC.

The V gene is TRBV11-1, the J gene TRBJ2-2; weak D call: TRBD1 (6 bases). Trimming removed 5 bases from V and 6 bases from J, with 13 bases in between. Germline V lookup: CDR1 SGHAT, CDR2 FQDESV (reference sequence). The CDR3 is 14 residues long. The CDR3: CASSRSRQAGELFF. In nucleotides, the CDR3 is TGTGCCAGCAGCCGTTCTCGACAGGCCGGGGAGCTGTTTTTT.

This clone has only a few counts. The chain carries TRBV6-5 and TRBJ1-3; D is unresolved. Germline CDR1 and CDR2: MNHEY and SVGAGI. V was cut by 11 bases and J by 0 bases, with 8 bases left in between. The CDR3 has 12 amino acids. The CDR3 loop is CASKSSGNTIYF. The DNA for the CDR3 is TGTGCCTCTAAGAGCTCTGGAAACACCATATATTTT.

The chain combines TRBV4-1 with TRBJ2-2; 8 nucleotides align to TRBD1. V trimming: 2 bases; J trimming: 6 bases; junction bases outside the gene matches: 5. Germline lookup yields CDR1 MGHRA and CDR2 YSYEKL. CDR3 length equals 15 residues. For the CDR3, the DNA is TGCGCCAGCAGCCAACACAGGGGGAGTTCCGGGGAGCTGTTTTTT. This sequence encodes CASSQHRGSSGELFF.

The sample holds one count of this clone. The chain links TRBV28 to TRBJ2-1; 7 nucleotides agree with TRBD2. V gave up 5 bases and J gave up 3 bases; unmatched junction bases: 10. Germline V gives CDR1 MDHEN, CDR2 SYDVKM. This CDR3 region has 16 residues. CDR3 sequence: CASSGRSGKGYNEQFF. The CDR3 DNA follows: TGTGCCAGCAGTGGCCGAAGCGGGAAGGGCTACAATGAGCAGTTCTTC. Combining the CDR3 with reference TRBV28 and TRBJ2-1 gives the whole variable domain DVKVTQSSRYLVKRTGEKVFLECVQDMDHENMFWYRQDPGLGLRLIYFSYDVKMKEKGDIPEGYSVSREKKERFSLILESASTNQTSMYLCASSGRSGKGYNEQFFGPGTRLTVL.

This chain connects TRBV11-3 to TRBJ2-1; 7 bases map to TRBD2. The J segment lost 4 bases and the V segment lost 5 bases, leaving 11 bases of the junction unmatched. The CDR3 runs to 16 residues. Germline CDR1 is SGHNT and CDR2 is YENEEA. The CDR3 region has the DNA TGTGCCAGCAGCCCAGCGGGGACTCACAGGTACAATGAGCAGTTCTTC. It translates to CASSPAGTHRYNEQFF.

The chain combines TRBV11-2 with TRBJ2-5; 9 positions match TRBD2. The V gene's germline CDR1 is SGHAT and CDR2 FQNNGV. The V segment lost 4 bases and the J segment 5 bases; nucleotides outside the gene matches: 11. The CDR3 is 16 residues long. The DNA of the CDR3 is TGTGCCAGCAGCTCCTCACCTAGCGGGAAGGGTGAGACCCAGTACTTC. This sequence encodes CASSSSPSGKGETQYF.

The chain joins TRBV29-1 to TRBJ1-1, with TRBD1 as a possible D gene (6 bases). Germline V gives CDR1 SQVTM, CDR2 ANQGSEA. The CDR3 loop spans 13 amino acids. V was clipped by 7 bases and J by 5 bases, with 17 bases between them. The CDR3 sequence: CSASRGSGTEAFF. CDR3 coding DNA: TGCAGCGCGAGCAGGGGATCAGGGACTGAAGCTTTCTTT.

The chain uses TRBV14 and TRBJ2-2; a possible D gene is TRBD2 (5 bases). Germline CDR1 is SGHDN and CDR2 is FVKESK. This CDR3 has 15 residues. V lost 8 bases and J lost 0, with 13 bases in between. This CDR3 is CASSLWRTNTGELFF. In nucleotides, the CDR3 is TGTGCCAGCTCCCTGTGGAGGACGAACACCGGGGAGCTGTTTTTT.

The gene calls are TRBV11-3 and TRBJ2-3, with TRBD2 matching over 12 bases. With 4 bases clipped from V and 2 bases from J, the junction kept 10 bases outside the gene matches. Germline CDR1 SGHNT, CDR2 YENEEA. This CDR3 is 18 amino acids long. Here the CDR3 DNA reads TGTGCCAGCAGCTCATCACGGACTAGCGGGAACGACACAGATACGCAGTATTTT. Residues: CASSSSRTSGNDTDTQYF.

The V call is TRBV11-2, the J call TRBJ2-1, with D perhaps matching TRBD2 (6 bases). The germline CDR1 and CDR2 sequences are SGHAT and FQNNGV. The CDR3 spans 13 residues. The V end was cut by 2 bases, the J end by 7 bases, with 9 bases between. CDR3 nucleotide sequence: TGTGCCAGCAGCTTACGTCGGGAGAATGAGCAGTTCTTC. This gives the protein CASSLRRENEQFF.

CDR3 protein: CASSLAAGSNTGELFF. CDR3 in DNA: TGCGCCAGCAGCTTGGCGGCGGGGTCGAACACCGGGGAGCTGTTTTTT. The rearrangement links TRBV5-1 to TRBJ2-2; D possibly corresponds to TRBD2 (6 bases). Germline-derived CDR1 and CDR2 are SGHRS and YFSETQ. The V end lost 0 bases, the J end lost 0 bases, and 9 bases lay between the germline ends. The CDR3 loop spans 16 amino acids. Full variable domain (remainder filled in from reference TRBV5-1 and TRBJ2-2): KAGVTQTPRYLIKTRGQQVTLSCSPISGHRSVSWYQQTPGQGLQFLFEYFSETQRNKGNFPGRFSGRQFSNSRSEMNVSTLELGDSALYLCASSLAAGSNTGELFFGEGSRLTVL.

In its sample, this clone was seen a few times. J is TRBJ1-4 and V is TRBV6-2 or TRBV6-3; maybe TRBD1 (6 bases). CDR1 is MNHEY and CDR2 is SVGEGT in the germline V gene. V lost 5 bases and J lost 0, with 7 bases in between. CDR3 length: 14 amino acids. The CDR3 spells CASSRQATNEKLFF. In DNA form, the CDR3 reads TGTGCCAGCAGTCGACAGGCAACTAATGAAAAACTGTTTTTT.

The V call is TRBV28, the J call TRBJ2-7; 14 bases fit TRBD2. V was clipped by 6 bases and J by 6 bases; unmatched bases: 4. Germline V CDR1 and CDR2: MDHEN, SYDVKM. The CDR3 runs to 14 residues. The CDR3 loop reads CASRKGLAGVEQYF. The CDR3 coding sequence is TGTGCCAGCAGAAAGGGACTAGCGGGAGTCGAGCAGTACTTC.

J is TRBJ2-1 and V is TRBV5-4; TRBD2 might be the D (5 bases). Germline CDR1 is SGHNT and CDR2 is YYREEE (reference sequence). V lost 0 bases and J 3 bases, leaving 10 bases between the germline ends. The CDR3 length is 15 residues. In DNA, the CDR3 is TGTGCCAGCAGCTTGGATAGCGAGTTCTACAATGAGCAGTTCTTC. This translates into CASSLDSEFYNEQFF. The variable domain in full, completed from reference TRBV5-4 and TRBJ2-1, reads ETGVTQSPTHLIKTRGQQVTLRCSSQSGHNTVSWYQQALGQGPQFIFQYYREEENGRGNFPPRFSGLQFPNYSSELNVNALELDDSALYLCASSLDSEFYNEQFFGPGTRLTVL.